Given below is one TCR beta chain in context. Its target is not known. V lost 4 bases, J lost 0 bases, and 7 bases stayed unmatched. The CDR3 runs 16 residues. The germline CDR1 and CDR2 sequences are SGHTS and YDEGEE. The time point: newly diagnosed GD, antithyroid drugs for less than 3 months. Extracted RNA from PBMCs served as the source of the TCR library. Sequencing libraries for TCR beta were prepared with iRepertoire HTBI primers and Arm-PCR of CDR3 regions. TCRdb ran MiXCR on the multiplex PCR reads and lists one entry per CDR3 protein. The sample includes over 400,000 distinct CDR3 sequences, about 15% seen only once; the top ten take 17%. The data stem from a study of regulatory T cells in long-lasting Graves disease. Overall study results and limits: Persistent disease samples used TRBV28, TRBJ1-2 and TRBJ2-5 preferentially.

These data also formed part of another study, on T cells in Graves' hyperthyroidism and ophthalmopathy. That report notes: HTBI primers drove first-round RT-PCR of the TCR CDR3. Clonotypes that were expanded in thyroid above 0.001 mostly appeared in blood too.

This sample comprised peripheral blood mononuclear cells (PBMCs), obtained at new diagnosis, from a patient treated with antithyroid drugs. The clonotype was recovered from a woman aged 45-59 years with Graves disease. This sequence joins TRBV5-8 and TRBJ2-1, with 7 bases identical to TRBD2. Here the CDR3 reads CASSTRDYPSYNEQFF. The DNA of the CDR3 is TGTGCCAGCAGCACCCGGGACTACCCCTCCTACAATGAGCAGTTCTTC. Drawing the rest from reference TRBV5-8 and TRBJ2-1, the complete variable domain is EAGVTQSPTHLIKTRGQQATLRCSPISGHTSVYWYQQALGLGLQFLLWYDEGEERNRGNFPPRFSGRQFPNYSSELNVNALELEDSALYLCASSTRDYPSYNEQFFGPGTRLTVL.